This T cell receptor beta chain was identified in a study of human T cells and chemical hapten exposure. Study-wide results and caveats: Alopecia affected the donors, so their immune response may differ from healthy people's.

This clonotype was picked up a small number of times. Its antigen is unknown. Per the authors' pipeline: Sample-level TCR yields exhibited a median of approximately 96,000, with a range of roughly 23,224 to 700,000. TCRdb re-derived calls from the RACE reads in MiXCR, one entry per CDR3 protein. The authors' filters were not applied to this entry. The repertoire holds around 380,000 distinct CDR3 sequences, roughly 6% seen once, with roughly 8.2% in the top ten. As to time point: pre-sensitization, week 0. Treatment of the sample: therapeutic diphenylcyclopropenone sensitization with weekly scalp DPC. Each patch-test visit's blood sample preceded patch application. From whole blood left unfractionated, total RNA was extracted. This CDR3 has 13 residues. Germline V gene data show CDR1 as ENHRY and CDR2 as SYGVKD. Trimming at V came to 10 bases and at J to 3 bases, leaving 7 bases not matched to a gene.

The sequence came from a woman aged 18-29 years with alopecia areata. Some clones in this sample may be carry-over from other donors' samples. The sample here was whole blood, taken in connection with sensitization to the hapten diphenylcyclopropenone (DPC). The V gene is TRBV10-3, the J gene TRBJ2-3, with 7 bases matching TRBD1. The CDR3 DNA reads TGTGCCACCAATACAGGGGAGACAGATACGCAGTATTTT. Translated, it gives CATNTGETDTQYF.